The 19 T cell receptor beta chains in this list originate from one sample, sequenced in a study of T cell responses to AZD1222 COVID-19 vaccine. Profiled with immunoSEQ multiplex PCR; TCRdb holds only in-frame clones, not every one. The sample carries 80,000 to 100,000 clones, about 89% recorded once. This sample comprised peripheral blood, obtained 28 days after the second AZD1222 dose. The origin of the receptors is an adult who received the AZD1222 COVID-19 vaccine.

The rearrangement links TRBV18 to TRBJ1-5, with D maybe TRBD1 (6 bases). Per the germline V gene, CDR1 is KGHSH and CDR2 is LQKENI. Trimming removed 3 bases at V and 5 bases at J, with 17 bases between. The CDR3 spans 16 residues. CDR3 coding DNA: TGTGCCAGCTCACCCCCGGGGGCTCCGGCGGATCAGCCCCAGCATTTT. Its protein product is CASSPPGAPADQPQHF.

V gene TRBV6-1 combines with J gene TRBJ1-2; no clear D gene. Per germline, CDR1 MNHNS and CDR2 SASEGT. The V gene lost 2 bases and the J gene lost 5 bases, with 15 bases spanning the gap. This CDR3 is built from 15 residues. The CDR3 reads CASSELGQFPYGYTF. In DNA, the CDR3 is TGTGCCAGCAGTGAACTGGGCCAGTTCCCATATGGCTACACCTTC.

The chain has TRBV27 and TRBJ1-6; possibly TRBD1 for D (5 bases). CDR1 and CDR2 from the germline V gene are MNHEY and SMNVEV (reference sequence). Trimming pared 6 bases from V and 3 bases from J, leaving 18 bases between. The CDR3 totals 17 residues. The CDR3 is CASSLYKTESYNSPLHF. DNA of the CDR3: TGTGCCAGCAGCCTATACAAGACAGAAAGCTATAATTCACCCCTCCACTTT.

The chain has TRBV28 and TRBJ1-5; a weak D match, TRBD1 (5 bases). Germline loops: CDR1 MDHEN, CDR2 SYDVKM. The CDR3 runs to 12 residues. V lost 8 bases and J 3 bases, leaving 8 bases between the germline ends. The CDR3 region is CASGGSNQPQHF. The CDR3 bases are TGTGCCAGCGGGGGGTCCAATCAGCCCCAGCATTTT.

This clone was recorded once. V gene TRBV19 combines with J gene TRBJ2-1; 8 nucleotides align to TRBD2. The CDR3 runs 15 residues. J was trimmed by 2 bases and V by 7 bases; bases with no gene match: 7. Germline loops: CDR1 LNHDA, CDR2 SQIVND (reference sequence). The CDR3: CASNRAGGTYNEQFF. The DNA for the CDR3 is TGTGCCAGTAACCGGGCGGGAGGTACCTACAATGAGCAGTTCTTC.

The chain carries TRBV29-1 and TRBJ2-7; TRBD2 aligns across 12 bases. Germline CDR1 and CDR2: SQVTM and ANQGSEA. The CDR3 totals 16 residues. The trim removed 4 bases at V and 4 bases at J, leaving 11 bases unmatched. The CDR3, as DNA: TGCAGCGTTGGGTCTAGCGGGAGGGTTTCCCCGTACGAGCAGTACTTC. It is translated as CSVGSSGRVSPYEQYF.

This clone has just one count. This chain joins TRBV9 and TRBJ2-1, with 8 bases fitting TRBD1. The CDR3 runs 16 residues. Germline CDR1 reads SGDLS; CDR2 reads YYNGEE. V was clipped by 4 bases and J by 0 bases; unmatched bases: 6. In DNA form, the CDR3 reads TGTGCCAGCAGCATACAGGGGGATAGCTCCTACAATGAGCAGTTCTTC. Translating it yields CASSIQGDSSYNEQFF.

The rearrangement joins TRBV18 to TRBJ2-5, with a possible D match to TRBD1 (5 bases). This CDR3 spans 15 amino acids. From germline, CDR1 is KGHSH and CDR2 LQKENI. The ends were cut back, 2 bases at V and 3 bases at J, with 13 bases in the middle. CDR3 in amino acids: CASSPLMAREETQYF. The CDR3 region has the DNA TGTGCCAGCTCACCATTAATGGCCAGGGAAGAGACCCAGTACTTC.

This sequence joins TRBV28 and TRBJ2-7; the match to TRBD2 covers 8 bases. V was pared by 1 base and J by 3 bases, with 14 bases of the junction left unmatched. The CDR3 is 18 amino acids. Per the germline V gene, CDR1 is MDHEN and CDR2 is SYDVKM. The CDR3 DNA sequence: TGTGCCAGCAGTTTATATCCCTTCCGGGGTAGCGGGAACTACGAGCAGTACTTC. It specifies CASSLYPFRGSGNYEQYF.

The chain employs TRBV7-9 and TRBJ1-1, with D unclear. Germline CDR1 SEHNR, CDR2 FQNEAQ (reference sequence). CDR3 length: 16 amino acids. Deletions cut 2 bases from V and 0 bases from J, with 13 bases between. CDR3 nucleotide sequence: TGTGCCAGCAGCTTAAGGGTTGGGGTAATGAACACTGAAGCTTTCTTT. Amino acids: CASSLRVGVMNTEAFF.

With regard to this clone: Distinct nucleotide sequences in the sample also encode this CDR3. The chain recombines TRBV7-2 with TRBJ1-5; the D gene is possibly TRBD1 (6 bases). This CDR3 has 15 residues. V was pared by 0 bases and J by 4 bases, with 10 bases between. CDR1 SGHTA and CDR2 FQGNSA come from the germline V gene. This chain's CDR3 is CASSLAGGRNQPQHF. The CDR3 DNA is TGTGCCAGCAGCTTAGCGGGGGGCAGGAATCAGCCCCAGCATTTT. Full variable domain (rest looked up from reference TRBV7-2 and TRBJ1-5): GAGVSQSPSNKVTEKGKDVELRCDPISGHTALYWYRQSLGQGLEFLIYFQGNSAPDKSGLPSDRFSAERTGGSVSTLTIQRTQQEDSAVYLCASSLAGGRNQPQHFGDGTRLSIL.

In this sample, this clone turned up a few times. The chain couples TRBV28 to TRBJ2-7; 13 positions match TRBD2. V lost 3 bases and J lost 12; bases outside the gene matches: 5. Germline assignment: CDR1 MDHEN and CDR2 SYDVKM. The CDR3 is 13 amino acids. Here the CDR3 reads CASSFLGLAGVYF. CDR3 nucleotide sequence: TGTGCCAGCAGTTTCCTAGGACTAGCGGGGGTGTACTTC.

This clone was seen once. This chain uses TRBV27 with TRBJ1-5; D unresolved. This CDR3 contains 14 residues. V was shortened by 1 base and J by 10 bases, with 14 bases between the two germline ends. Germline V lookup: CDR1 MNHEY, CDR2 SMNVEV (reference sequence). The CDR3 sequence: CASSLFAIWSPQHF. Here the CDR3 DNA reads TGTGCCAGCAGTTTATTTGCTATATGGTCCCCCCAGCATTTT.

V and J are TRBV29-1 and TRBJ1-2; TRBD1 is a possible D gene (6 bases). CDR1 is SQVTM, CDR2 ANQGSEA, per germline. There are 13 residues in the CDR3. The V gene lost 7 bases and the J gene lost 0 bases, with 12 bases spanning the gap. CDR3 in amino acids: CSARTDSNYGYTF. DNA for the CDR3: TGCAGCGCCCGGACAGACTCTAACTATGGCTACACCTTC.

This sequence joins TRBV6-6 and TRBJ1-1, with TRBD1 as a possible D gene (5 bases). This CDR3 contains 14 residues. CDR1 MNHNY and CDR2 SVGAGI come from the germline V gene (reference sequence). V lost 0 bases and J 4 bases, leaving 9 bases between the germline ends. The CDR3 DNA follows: TGTGCCAGCAGTTACTCGACAGACTCCACTGAAGCTTTCTTT. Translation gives CASSYSTDSTEAFF.

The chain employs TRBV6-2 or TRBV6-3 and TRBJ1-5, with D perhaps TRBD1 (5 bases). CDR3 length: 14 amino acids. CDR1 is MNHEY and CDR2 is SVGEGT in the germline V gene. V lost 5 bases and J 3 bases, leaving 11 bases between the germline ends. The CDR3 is CASSPWGSNQPQHF. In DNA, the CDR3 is TGTGCCAGCAGTCCATGGGGCTCCAATCAGCCCCAGCATTTT.

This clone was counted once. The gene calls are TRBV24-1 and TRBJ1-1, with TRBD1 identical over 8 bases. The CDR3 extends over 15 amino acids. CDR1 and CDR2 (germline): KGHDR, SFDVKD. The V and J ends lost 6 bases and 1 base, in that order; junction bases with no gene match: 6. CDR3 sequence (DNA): TGTGCCACCAGTTCCGCCGACAGGGGGAACACTGAAGCTTTCTTT. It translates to CATSSADRGNTEAFF.

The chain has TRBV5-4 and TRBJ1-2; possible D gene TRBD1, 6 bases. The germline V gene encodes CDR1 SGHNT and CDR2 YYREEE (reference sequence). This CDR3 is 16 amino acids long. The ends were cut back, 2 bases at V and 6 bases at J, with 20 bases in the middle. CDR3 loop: CASSFRATGPLDGYTF. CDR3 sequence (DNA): TGTGCCAGCAGCTTCCGGGCGACAGGCCCACTGGATGGCTACACCTTC. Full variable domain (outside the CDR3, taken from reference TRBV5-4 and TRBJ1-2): ETGVTQSPTHLIKTRGQQVTLRCSSQSGHNTVSWYQQALGQGPQFIFQYYREEENGRGNFPPRFSGLQFPNYSSELNVNALELDDSALYLCASSFRATGPLDGYTFGSGTRLTVV.

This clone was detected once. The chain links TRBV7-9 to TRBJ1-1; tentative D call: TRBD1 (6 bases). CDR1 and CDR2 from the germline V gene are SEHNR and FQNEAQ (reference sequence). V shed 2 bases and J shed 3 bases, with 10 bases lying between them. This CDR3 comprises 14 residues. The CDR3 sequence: CASSLRRGDTEAFF. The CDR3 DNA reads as TGTGCCAGCAGCTTAAGGAGGGGGGACACTGAAGCTTTCTTT.